Sequencing of this T cell receptor (beta chain) was carried out in a study of metastatic and nonmetastatic thyroid tumors. Study details: The study looked at repertoires side by side in blood and in tumor or nodule tissue from malignant and benign thyroid patients. Findings of the study overall: Malignant thyroid tumors reportedly exceeded benign nodules significantly in TCR beta diversity, with the difference appearing in blood and tumor.

Authors' processing steps: The study's classifier, a distant-metastasis tool for papillary thyroid cancer, was built using CDR3 differences across clinicopathological groups. With MiXCR, TCRdb called clones anew from the PCR reads. The V and J calls follow TCRdb's processing rather than the paper's. Of some 37,000 clones listed, less than 25% were seen once; the top ten hold around a sixth. The table lists this clone with many counts. What it binds is unknown. There were no patients who had received any treatment before thyroid surgery. Trimming removed 5 bases from V and 7 bases from J, with 14 bases in between. The CDR3 totals 13 residues. Germline CDR1 and CDR2: LNHDA and SQIVND (reference sequence).

The TCR was taken from a female donor with papillary thyroid cancer or a benign thyroid nodule (not recorded which). Some clones in this sample may be carry-over from other donors' samples. The specimen was blood. The chain combines TRBV19 with TRBJ1-2; TRBD1 is a possible D gene (5 bases). CDR3 nucleotide sequence: TGTGCCAGTAGTCCAGGGACGGGTGGTGGCTACACCTTC. This sequence encodes CASSPGTGGGYTF. Full variable domain (remainder filled in from reference TRBV19 and TRBJ1-2): DGGITQSPKYLFRKEGQNVTLSCEQNLNHDAMYWYRQDPGQGLRLIYYSQIVNDFQKGDIAEGYSVSREKKESFPLTVTSAQKNPTAFYLCASSPGTGGGYTFGSGTRLTVV.